The source of this T cell receptor beta chain is a study of shared clonotypes between healthy human individuals (dated by TCRdb to 2019 to 2021). Background for the entire study: Three men and a couple of women, aged 18 to 49 years, made up the cohort. For each donor, three plates each were used for CD4 naive and CD4 memory, two plates were used for CD8 naive, and one plate was used for CD8 memory. The study deeply sequenced blood TCR repertoires of about 5 healthy adults to estimate repertoire size and the extent of clonotype sharing between individuals. Libraries were prepared and TCR repertoires were sequenced by different laboratories using diverse techniques, in order to increase sequencing depth and limit assay-specific biases. Per donor, leukapheresis produced somewhere between about 0.94 and 8.9 billion PBMCs. The research as a whole found: Compared with non-shared clonotypes, clonotypes shared by all four sorted-subset donors had higher generation probabilities. Rarefaction of sorted-subset datasets indicated incomplete sequencing despite the large sequencing depth. Sampling was restricted to blood, and TCR repertoires in tissues likely differ from the TCR repertoires found in blood. Pairwise subsampling indicated that sequencing depth was expected to affect the degree of clonotype sharing among donors. Because the study included a small number of donors, the genetic and exposure-history diversity represented was limited. Naive subsets generally had larger estimated clonotype richness than memory subsets did. Across four donors, approximately 5% of naive CD4, around 3.3% of naive CD8, about 2.3% of memory CD4, and roughly 0.4% of memory CD8 clonotypes were shared.

This clone was seen a single time. There is no known antigen for this receptor. Base quality data are lacking; no much larger clone is found one base away. Using the deep immunoSEQ assay, multiplex PCR amplified TCR CDR3 regions from genomic DNA. Extracted genomic DNA from each cell subset was distributed evenly across all wells of several immunoSEQ 96-well plates, and each plate was treated as a replicate. For sorted subsets, roughly 200 ng genomic DNA, equal to about 30,000 T cell genomes, was loaded into each replicate PCR. Purified libraries were measured with a Qubit 3.0 fluorometer, size-checked on a Bioanalyzer 2100, and measured again with the KAPA Library Quantification kit. Every immunoSEQ 96-well plate was sequenced on a separate single-read 150-cycle Illumina NextSeq 550 flow cell. The source study handled its data this way. The immunoSEQ output contained only junctional sequences without quality scores, so filtering could not match that applied to full-length reads. To assign V/J genes and CDR3, sequences were annotated against IMGT germline references using PyIR, a Python wrapper for IgBLAST v1.9. Reads were removed for weak V/J assignments (E-value above 1e-6), missing CDR3, stop codons, out-of-frame junctions, or ambiguous translated residues. V3J clonotypes were defined as sequences sharing an identical inferred V gene, J gene, and CDR3 amino acid sequence. Percentage overlap between repertoires was computed as shared unique clonotypes divided by the size of the smaller repertoire. Three approaches were used to assess repertoire richness: RTK rarefaction, the Chao1 estimator, and Recon v2.1 estimates of unobserved clonotypes. OLGA was used to compute generation probabilities for all TCRbeta clonotypes that the gDNA method yielded from four donors. TCRdb obtained this table from immuneACCESS and retained in-frame rearrangements with V and J assigned. These tables miss some clones; where compared with another copy, unresolved V genes account for less than half of the shortfall, and the remainder is unexplained. The V and J calls and clone size are taken from that table; D and trimming were inferred from the DNA. Present in this sample are fewer than 1.8 million clones, 98% to 99% of which were seen just once. The leading ten clones occupy about 0.4% of the sample.

Healthy HIV-negative adults with no recently reported acute infections or vaccinations were included as donors. Every donor was a Caucasian adult residing in Nashville, Tennessee, USA. CD4+ T cells were enriched by magnetic negative selection; naive cells were then positively selected on CD45RA, and the negative fraction formed the memory subset. After blood collection by leukapheresis, PBMCs were isolated using Ficoll-Histopaque density gradient centrifugation and then cryopreserved in the vapor phase of liquid nitrogen. Purity and quantity of every magnetically sorted T cell population were checked by analytical flow cytometry. Each sorted fraction had its genomic DNA isolated and then quantified by UV absorbance on a Nanodrop 2000c. Trimmed from V: 3 bases; trimmed from J: 4 bases; junction bases lacking a gene match: 8. The CDR3 holds 17 amino acids from the cysteine to the phenylalanine. Of the read, only the CDR3 DNA is kept; its 51 bases are in frame from base 1. Based on the germline V gene, the CDR1 and CDR2 sequences are LGHNA and YSLEER.

The sample comprised naive CD4+ T cells sorted from blood. According to the study, the label for this sample's cell subset or site signals: CD45RA+ positively selected. This sequence was found in a man in his thirties or forties in good health. The V gene is TRBV4-3 and the J gene is TRBJ2-7; TRBD2 fits 14 bases in the junction. The DNA sequence is TGCGCCAGCAGCCAGGGGACTAGCGGGAGATTCGGGTACGAGCAGTACTTC. Translated, this is CASSQGTSGRFGYEQYF.